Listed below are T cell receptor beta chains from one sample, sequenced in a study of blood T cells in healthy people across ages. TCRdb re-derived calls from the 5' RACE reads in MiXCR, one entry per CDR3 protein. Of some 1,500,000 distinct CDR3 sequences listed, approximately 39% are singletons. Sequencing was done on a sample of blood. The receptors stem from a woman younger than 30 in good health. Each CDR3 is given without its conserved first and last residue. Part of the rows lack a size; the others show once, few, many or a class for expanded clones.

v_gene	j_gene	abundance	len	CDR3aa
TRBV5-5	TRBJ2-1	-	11	ASCYRGVDEQF
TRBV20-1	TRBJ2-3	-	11	SARKEITDTQY
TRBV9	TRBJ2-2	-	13	ASSVLGANTGELF
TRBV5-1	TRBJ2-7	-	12	ASSLGAGPEEQY
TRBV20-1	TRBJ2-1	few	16	SARDAGTGATVYNEQF
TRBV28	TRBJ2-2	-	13	ASSYSREGVGELF
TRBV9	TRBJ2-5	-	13	ASSARGGAVETQY
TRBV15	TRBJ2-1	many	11	ATSFVGGSEQF
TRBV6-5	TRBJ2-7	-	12	ASGLQGYANEQY
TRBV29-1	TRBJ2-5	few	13	SVEENRARRETQY
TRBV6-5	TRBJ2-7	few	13	ASSPPRAGSYEQY